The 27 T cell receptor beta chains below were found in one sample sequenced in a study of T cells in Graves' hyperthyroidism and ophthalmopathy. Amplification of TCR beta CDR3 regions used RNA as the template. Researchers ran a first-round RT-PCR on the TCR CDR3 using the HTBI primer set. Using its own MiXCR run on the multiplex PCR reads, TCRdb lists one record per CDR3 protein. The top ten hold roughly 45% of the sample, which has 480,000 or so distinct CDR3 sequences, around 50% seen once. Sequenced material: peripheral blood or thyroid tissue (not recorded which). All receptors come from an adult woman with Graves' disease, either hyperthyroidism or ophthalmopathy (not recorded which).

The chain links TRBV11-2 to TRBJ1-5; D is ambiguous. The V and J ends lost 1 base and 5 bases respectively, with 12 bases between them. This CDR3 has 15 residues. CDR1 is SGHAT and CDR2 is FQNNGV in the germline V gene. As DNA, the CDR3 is TGTGCCAGCAGCTTAGGAGCAGAGCCCTATCAGCCCCAGCATTTT. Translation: CASSLGAEPYQPQHF.

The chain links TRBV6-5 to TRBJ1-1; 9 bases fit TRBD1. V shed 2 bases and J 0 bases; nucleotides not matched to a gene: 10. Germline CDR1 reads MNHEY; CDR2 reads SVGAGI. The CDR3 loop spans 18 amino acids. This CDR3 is CASSYTGDRELMNTEAFF. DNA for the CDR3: TGTGCCAGCAGTTACACAGGGGACAGGGAACTCATGAACACTGAAGCTTTCTTT.

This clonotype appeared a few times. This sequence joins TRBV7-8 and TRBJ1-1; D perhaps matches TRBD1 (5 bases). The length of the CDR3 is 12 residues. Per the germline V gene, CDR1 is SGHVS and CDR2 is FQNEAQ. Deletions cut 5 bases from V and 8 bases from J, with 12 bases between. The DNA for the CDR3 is TGTGCCAGCAGCCGCAGCGAGGGGGAAGCTTTCTTT. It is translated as CASSRSEGEAFF.

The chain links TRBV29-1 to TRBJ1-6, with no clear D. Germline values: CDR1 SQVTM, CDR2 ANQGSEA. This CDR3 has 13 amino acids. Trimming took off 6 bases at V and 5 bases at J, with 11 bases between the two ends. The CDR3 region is CSVAEQNNSPLHF. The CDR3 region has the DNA TGCAGCGTCGCGGAACAGAATAATTCACCCCTCCACTTT.

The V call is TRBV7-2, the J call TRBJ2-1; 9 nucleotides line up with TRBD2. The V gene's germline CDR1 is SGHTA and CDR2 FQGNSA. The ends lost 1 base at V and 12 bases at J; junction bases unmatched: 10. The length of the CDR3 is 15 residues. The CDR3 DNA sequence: TGTGCCAGCAGCTTAGGGAGTAGCGGGAGTTCTAGGCAGTTCTTC. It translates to CASSLGSSGSSRQFF.

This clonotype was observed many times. The CDR3: CSVTTGTSGKPEQYF. The CDR3, as DNA: TGCAGTGTTACCACCGGGACTAGCGGGAAGCCCGAGCAGTACTTC. The V gene is TRBV20-1, the J gene TRBJ2-7; 13 nucleotides align to TRBD2. CDR3 length: 15 amino acids. With 7 bases clipped from V and 6 bases from J, the junction kept 12 bases outside the gene matches. Germline V gene sequence: CDR1 DFQATT, CDR2 SNEGSKA (reference sequence).

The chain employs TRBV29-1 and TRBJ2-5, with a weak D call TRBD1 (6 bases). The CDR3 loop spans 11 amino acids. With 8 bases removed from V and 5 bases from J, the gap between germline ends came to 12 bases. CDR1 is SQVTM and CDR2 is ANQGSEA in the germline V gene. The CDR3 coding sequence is TGCAGCCGGGACACCTCGGAGACCCAGTACTTC. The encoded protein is CSRDTSETQYF.

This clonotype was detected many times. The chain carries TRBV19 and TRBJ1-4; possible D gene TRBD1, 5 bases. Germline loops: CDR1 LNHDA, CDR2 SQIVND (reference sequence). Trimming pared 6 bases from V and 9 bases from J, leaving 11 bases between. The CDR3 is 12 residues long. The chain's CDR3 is CASRAGTKKLFF. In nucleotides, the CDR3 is TGTGCCAGTAGGGCCGGGACCAAAAAACTGTTTTTT.

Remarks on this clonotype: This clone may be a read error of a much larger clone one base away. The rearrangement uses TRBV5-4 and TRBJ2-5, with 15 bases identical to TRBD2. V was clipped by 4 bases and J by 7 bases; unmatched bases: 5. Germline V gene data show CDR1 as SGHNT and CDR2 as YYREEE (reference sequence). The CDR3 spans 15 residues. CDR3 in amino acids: CASSSRTSGGATQYF. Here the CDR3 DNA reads TGTGCCAGCAGCAGCCGGACTAGCGGGGGGGCGACCCAGTACTTC.

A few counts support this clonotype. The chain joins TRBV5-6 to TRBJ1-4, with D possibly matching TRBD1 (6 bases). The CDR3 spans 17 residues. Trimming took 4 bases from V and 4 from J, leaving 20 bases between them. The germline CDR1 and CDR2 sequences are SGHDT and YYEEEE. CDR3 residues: CASSAEGPPRGNEKLFF. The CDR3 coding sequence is TGTGCCAGCAGCGCCGAGGGACCCCCCAGGGGTAATGAAAAACTGTTTTTT.

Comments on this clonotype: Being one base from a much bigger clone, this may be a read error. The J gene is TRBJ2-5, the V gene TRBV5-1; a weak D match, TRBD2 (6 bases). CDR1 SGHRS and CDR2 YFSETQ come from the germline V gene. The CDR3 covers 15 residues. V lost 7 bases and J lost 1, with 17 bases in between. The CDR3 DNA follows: TGCGCCAGCGGCCCCAATAGCGGACCCCAAGAGACCCAGTACTTC. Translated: CASGPNSGPQETQYF.

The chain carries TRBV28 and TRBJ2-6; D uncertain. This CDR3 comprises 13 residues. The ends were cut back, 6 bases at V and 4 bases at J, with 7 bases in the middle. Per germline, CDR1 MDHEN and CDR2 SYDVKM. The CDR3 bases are TGTGCCAGCAGGCCACAGGGGGCCAACGTCCTGACTTTC. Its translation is CASRPQGANVLTF.

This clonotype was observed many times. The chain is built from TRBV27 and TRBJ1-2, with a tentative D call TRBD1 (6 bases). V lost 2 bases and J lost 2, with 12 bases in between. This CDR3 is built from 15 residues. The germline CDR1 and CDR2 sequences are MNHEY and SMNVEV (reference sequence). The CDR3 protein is CASSLKQGGNYGYTF. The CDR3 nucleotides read TGTGCCAGCAGTTTAAAACAGGGCGGGAACTATGGCTACACCTTC.

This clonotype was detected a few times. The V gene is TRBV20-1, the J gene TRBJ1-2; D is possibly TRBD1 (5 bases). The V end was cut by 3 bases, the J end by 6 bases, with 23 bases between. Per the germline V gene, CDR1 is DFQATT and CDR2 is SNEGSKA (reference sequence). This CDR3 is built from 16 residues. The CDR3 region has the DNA TGCAGTGCTAGCCCCCTGGACACTTCCGGGGACGATGGCTACACCTTC. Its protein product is CSASPLDTSGDDGYTF.

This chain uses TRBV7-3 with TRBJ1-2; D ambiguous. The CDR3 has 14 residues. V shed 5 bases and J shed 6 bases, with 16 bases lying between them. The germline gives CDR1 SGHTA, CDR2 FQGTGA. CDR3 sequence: CASSPSRKWNGYTF. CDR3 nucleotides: TGTGCCAGCAGCCCATCCCGGAAATGGAATGGCTACACCTTC.

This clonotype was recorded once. CDR3 bases: TGTGCCATCAGTGTCAGCAGGGAGAGCAATCAGCCCCAGCATTTT. Translated, it gives CAISVSRESNQPQHF. This chain joins TRBV10-3 and TRBJ1-5, with D possibly matching TRBD1 (5 bases). Trimming pared 4 bases from V and 1 base from J, leaving 11 bases between. Germline CDR1 is ENHRY and CDR2 is SYGVKD. The CDR3 totals 15 residues.

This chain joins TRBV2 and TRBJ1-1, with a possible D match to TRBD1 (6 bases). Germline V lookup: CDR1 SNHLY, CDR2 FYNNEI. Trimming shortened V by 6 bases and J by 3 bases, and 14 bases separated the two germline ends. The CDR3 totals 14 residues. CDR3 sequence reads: CASSTRGADTEAFF. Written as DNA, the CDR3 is TGTGCCAGCAGCACCAGGGGAGCGGACACTGAAGCTTTCTTT.

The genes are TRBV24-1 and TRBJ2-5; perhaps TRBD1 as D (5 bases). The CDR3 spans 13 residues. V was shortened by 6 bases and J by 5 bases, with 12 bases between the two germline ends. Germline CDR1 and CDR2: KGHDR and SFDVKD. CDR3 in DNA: TGTGCCACCAGTTCGATAGGGGTGGAGACCCAGTACTTC. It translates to CATSSIGVETQYF.

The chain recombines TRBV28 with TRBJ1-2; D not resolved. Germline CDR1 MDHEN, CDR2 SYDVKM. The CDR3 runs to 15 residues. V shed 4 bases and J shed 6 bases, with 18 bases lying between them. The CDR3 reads CASSSRRRKLNGYTF. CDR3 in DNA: TGTGCCAGCAGTTCCCGCAGACGGAAACTAAATGGCTACACCTTC.

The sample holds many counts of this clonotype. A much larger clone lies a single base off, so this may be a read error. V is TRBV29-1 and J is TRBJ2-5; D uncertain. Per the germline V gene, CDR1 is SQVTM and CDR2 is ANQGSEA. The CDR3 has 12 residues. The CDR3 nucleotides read TGCAGCGTTGTCACGGACCAAGAGATCCAGTACTTC. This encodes CSVVTDQEIQYF. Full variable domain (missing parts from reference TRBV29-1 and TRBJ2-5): SAVISQKPSRDICQRGTSLTIQCQVDSQVTMMFWYRQQPGQSLTLIATANQGSEATYESGFVIDKFPISRPNLTFSTLTVSNMSPEDSSIYLCSVVTDQEIQYFGPGTRLLVL.

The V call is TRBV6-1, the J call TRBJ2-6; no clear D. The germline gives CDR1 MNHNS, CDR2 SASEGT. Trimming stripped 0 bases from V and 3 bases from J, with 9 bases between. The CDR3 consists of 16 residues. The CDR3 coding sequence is TGTGCCAGCAGTGAAGCTTATTTCAATGGGGCCAACGTCCTGACTTTC. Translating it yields CASSEAYFNGANVLTF.

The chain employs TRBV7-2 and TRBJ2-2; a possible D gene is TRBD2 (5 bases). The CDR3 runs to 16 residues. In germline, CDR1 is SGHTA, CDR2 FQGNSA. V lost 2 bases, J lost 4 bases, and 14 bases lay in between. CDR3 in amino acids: CASSLKWRQTTGELFF. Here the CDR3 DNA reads TGTGCCAGCAGCTTAAAATGGAGGCAGACCACCGGGGAGCTGTTTTTT.

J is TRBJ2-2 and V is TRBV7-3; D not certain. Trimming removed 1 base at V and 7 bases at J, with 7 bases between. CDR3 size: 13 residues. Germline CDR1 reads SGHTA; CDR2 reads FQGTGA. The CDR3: CASSLMVDGELFF. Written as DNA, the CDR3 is TGTGCCAGCAGCTTAATGGTGGACGGGGAGCTGTTTTTT. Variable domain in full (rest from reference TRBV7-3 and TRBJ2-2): GAGVSQTPSNKVTEKGKYVELRCDPISGHTALYWYRQSLGQGPEFLIYFQGTGAADDSGLPNDRFFAVRPEGSVSTLKIQRTERGDSAVYLCASSLMVDGELFFGEGSRLTVL.

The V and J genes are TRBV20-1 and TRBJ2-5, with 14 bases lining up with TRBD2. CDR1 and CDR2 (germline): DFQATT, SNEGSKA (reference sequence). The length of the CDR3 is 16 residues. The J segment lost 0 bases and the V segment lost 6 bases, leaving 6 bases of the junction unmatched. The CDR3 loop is CSAKGTSGSHQETQYF. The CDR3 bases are TGCAGTGCCAAGGGGACTAGCGGGAGTCACCAAGAGACCCAGTACTTC.

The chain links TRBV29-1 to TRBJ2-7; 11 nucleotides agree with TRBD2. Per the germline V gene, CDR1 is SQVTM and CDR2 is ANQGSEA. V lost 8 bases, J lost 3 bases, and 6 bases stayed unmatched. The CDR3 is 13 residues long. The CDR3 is CSLEGTSGYEQYF. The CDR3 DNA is TGCAGCTTAGAAGGGACTAGCGGCTACGAGCAGTACTTC.

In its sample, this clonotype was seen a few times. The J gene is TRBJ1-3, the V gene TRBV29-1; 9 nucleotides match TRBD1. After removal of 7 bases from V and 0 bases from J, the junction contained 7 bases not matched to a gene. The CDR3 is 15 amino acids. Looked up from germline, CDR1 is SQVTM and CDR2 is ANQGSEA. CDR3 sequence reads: CSAEGQGISGNTIYF. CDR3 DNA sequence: TGCAGCGCAGAGGGACAGGGAATCTCTGGAAACACCATATATTTT.

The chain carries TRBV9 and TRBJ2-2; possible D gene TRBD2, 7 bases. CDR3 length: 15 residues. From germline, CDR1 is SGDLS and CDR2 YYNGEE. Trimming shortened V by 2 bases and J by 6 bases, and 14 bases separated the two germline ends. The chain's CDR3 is CASSVLREGAGELFF. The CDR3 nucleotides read TGTGCCAGCAGCGTCTTGAGGGAGGGGGCCGGGGAGCTGTTTTTT.